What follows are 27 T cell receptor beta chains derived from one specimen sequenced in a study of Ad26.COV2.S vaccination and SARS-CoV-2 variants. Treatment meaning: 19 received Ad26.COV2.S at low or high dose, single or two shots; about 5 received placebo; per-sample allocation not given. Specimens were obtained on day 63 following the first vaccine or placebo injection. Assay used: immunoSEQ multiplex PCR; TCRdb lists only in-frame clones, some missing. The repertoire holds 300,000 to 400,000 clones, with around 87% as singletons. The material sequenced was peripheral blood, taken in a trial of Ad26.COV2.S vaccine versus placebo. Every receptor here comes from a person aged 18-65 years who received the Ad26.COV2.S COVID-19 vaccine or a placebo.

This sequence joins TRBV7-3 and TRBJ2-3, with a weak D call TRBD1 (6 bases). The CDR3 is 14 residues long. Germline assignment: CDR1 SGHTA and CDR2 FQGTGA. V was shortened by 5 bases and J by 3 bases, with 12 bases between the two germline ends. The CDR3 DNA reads TGTGCCAGCAGCCCGACGGACAGAACAGATACGCAGTATTTT. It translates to CASSPTDRTDTQYF.

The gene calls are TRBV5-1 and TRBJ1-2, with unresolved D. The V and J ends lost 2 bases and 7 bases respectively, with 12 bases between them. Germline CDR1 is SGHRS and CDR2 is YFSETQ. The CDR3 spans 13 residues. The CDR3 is CASSLALTRGYTF. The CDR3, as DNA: TGCGCCAGCAGCTTAGCCTTGACCCGTGGCTACACCTTC.

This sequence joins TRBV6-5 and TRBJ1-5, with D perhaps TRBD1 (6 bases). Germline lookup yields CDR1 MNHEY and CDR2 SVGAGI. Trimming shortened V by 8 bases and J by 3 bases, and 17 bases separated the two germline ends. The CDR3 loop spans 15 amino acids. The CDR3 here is CASSPGAGPNQPQHF. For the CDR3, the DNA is TGTGCCAGCTCGCCGGGGGCAGGTCCCAATCAGCCCCAGCATTTT.

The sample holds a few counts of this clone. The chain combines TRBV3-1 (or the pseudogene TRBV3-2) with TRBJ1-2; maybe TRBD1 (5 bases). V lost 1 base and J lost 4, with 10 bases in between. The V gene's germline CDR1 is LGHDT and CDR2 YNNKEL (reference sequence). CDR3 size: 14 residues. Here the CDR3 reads CASSQAGAPYGYTF. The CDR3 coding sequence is TGTGCCAGCAGCCAAGCTGGGGCACCCTATGGCTACACCTTC.

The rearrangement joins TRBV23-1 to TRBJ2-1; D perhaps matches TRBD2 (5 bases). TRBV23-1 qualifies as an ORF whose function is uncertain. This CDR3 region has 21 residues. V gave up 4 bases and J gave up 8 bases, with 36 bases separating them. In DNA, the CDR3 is TGCGCCAGCAGTCCCCCCCCCGGAAAGGGAGAGTTTCAATTTGCGAACTATGAGCAGTTCTTC. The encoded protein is CASSPPPGKGEFQFANYEQFF.

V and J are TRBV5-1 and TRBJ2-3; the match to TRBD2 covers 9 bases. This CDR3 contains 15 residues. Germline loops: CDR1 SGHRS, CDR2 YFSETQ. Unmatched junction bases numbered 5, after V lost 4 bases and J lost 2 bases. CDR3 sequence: CASSILAGPTDTQYF. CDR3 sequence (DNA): TGCGCCAGCAGCATCCTAGCGGGGCCCACAGATACGCAGTATTTT.

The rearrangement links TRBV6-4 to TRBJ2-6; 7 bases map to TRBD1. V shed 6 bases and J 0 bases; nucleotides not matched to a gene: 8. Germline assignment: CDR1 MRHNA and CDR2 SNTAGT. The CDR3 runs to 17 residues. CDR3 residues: CASSPTGDLSGANVLTF. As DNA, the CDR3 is TGTGCCAGCAGCCCCACAGGGGACCTCTCTGGGGCCAACGTCCTGACTTTC.

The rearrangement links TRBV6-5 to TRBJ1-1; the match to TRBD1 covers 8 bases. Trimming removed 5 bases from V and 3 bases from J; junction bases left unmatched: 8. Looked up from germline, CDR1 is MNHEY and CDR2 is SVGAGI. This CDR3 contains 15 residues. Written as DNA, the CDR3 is TGTGCCAGCAGTCCCGGACAGGGCTTGTACACTGAAGCTTTCTTT. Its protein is CASSPGQGLYTEAFF.

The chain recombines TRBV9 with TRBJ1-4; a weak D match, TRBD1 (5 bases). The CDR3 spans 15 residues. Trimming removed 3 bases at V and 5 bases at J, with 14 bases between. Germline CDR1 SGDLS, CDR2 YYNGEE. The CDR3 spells CASSGGPTANEKLFF. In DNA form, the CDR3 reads TGTGCCAGCAGCGGGGGACCTACCGCGAATGAAAAACTGTTTTTT.

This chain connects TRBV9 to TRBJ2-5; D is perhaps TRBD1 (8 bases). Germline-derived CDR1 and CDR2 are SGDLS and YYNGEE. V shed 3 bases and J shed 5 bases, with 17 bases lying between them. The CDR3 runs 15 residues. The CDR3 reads CASSAAGQVGETQYF. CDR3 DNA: TGTGCCAGCAGCGCAGCGGGACAGGTTGGGGAGACCCAGTACTTC.

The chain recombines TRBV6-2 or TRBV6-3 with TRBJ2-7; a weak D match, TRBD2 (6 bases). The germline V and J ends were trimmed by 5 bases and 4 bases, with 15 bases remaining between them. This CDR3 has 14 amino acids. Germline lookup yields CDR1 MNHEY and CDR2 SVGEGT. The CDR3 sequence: CASSARDWAYEQYF. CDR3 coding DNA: TGTGCCAGCAGTGCCCGGGACTGGGCTTACGAGCAGTACTTC.

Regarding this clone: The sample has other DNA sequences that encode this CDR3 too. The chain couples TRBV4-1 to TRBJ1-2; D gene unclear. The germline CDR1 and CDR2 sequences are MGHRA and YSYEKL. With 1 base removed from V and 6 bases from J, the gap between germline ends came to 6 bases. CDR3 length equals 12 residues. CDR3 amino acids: CASSQGGNGYTF. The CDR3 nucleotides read TGCGCCAGCAGCCAAGGGGGTAATGGCTACACCTTC.

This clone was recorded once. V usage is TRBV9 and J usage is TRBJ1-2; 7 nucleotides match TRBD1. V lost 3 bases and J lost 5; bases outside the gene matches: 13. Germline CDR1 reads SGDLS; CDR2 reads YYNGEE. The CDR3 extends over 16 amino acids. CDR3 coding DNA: TGTGCCAGCAGCGATACCTCCGGGACAGAAAGTTATGGCTACACCTTC. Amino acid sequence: CASSDTSGTESYGYTF.

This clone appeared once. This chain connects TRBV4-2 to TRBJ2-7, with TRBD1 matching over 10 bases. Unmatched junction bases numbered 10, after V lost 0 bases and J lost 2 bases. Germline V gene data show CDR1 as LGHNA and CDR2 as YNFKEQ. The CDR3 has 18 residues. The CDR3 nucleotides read TGTGCCAGCAGCCAAGATCGAACCGTCGGGACAGGGGCCTACGAGCAGTACTTC. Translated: CASSQDRTVGTGAYEQYF.

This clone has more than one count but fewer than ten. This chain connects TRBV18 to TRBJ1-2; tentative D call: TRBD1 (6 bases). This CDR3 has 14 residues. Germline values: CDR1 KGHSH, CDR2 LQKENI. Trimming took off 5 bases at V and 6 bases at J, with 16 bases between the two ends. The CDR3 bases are TGTGCCAGCTCATCTCCCGCAGGGGAACATGGCTACACCTTC. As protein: CASSSPAGEHGYTF.

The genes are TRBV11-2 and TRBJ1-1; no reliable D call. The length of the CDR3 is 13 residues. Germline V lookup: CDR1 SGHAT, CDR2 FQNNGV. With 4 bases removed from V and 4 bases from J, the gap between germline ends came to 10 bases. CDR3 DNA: TGTGCCAGCAGCTATTTAAGTTCCACTGAAGCTTTCTTT. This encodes CASSYLSSTEAFF.

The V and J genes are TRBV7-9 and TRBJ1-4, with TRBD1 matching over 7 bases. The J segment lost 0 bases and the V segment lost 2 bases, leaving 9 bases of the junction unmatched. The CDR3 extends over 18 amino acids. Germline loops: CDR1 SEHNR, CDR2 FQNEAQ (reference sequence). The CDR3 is CASSLPQGPFATNEKLFF. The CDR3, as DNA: TGTGCCAGCAGCTTACCACAGGGGCCCTTTGCAACTAATGAAAAACTGTTTTTT.

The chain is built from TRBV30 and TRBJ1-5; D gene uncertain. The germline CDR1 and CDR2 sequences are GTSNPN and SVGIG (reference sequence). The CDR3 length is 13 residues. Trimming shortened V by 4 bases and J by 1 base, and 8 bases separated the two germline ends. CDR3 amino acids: CAWTTDSNQPQHF. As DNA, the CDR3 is TGTGCCTGGACCACCGACAGCAATCAGCCCCAGCATTTT.

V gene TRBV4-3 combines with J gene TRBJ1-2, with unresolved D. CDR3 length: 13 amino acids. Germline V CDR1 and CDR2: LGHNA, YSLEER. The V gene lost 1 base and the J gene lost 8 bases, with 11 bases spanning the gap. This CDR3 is CASSQGEAVGYTF. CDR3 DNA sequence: TGCGCCAGCAGCCAAGGAGAAGCGGTGGGCTACACCTTC.

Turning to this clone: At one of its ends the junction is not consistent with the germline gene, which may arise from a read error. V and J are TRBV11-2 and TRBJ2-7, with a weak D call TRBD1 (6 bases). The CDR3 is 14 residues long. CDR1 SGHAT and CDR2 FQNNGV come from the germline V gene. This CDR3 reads CASRLPGDSSEQYF. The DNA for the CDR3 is TGTGCCAGCCGACTTCCAGGGGATTCCTCCGAGCAGTACTTC.

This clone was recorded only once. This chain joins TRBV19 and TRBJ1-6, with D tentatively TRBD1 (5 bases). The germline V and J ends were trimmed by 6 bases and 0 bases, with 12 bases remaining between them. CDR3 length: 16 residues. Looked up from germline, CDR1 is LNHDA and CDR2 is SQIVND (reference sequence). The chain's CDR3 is CASRGQASSYNSPLHF. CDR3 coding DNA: TGTGCCAGTAGAGGACAAGCCAGCTCCTATAATTCACCCCTCCACTTT.

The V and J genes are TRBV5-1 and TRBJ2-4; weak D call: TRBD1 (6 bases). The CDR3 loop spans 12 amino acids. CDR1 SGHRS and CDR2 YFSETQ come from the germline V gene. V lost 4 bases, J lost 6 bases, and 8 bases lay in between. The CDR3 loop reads CASSPQGNIQYF. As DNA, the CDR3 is TGCGCCAGCAGCCCACAGGGAAACATTCAGTACTTC. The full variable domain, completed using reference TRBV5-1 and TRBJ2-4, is KAGVTQTPRYLIKTRGQQVTLSCSPISGHRSVSWYQQTPGQGLQFLFEYFSETQRNKGNFPGRFSGRQFSNSRSEMNVSTLELGDSALYLCASSPQGNIQYFGAGTRLSVL.

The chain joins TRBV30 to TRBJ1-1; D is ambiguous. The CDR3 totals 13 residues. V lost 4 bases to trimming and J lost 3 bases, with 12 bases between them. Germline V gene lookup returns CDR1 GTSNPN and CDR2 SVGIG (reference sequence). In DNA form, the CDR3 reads TGTGCCTGGACTATGAACCGGGACACTGAAGCTTTCTTT. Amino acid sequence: CAWTMNRDTEAFF.

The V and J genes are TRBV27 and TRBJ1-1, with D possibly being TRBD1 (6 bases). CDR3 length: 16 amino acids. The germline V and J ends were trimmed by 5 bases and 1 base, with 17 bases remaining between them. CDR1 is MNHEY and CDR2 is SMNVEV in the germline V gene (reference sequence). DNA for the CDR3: TGTGCCAGCAGTCGGTTACGGGACATGGGGAACACTGAAGCTTTCTTT. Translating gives CASSRLRDMGNTEAFF.

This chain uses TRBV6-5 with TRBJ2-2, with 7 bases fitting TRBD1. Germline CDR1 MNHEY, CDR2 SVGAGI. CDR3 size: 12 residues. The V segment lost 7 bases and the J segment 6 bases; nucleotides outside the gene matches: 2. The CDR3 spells CASNTGAGELFF. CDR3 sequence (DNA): TGTGCCAGCAATACAGGGGCCGGGGAGCTGTTTTTT.

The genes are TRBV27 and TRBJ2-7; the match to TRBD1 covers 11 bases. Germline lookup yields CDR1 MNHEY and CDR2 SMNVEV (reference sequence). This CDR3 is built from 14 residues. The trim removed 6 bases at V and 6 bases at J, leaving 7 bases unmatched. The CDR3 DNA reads TGTGCCAGCAGCCGGGGACAGGGGGTGGGCGAGCAGTACTTC. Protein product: CASSRGQGVGEQYF.

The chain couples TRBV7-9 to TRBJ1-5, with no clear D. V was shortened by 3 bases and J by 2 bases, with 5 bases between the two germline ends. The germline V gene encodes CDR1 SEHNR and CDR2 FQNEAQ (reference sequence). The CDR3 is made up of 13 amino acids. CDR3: CASSLVGNQPQHF. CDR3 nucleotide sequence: TGTGCCAGCAGCTTGGTAGGCAATCAGCCCCAGCATTTT.